A selection of T cell receptor beta chains follows, all from one sample in a study of T cells in Graves' hyperthyroidism and ophthalmopathy. TCRdb fed the multiplex PCR reads into MiXCR, producing one record per CDR3 protein. The table includes 550,000 to 850,000 distinct CDR3 sequences, 15% to 20% detected once. Sequenced material: blood. The receptors were sampled from a woman aged 45-60 years with Graves' hyperthyroidism that later progressed to Graves' ophthalmopathy. Each CDR3 is given with its conserved first and last residue. D genes are given only for firm matches. The size of a clone is reported for some rows only, either as once, few or many, or as a class for expanded clones.

V gene: TRBV3-1; J gene: TRBJ1-1; clone size: many; D gene: -; CDR3 protein: CASSQDPPGSWNTEAFF; CDR3 DNA: TGTGCCAGCAGCCAAGACCCCCCAGGGAGTTGGAACACTGAAGCTTTCTTT
V gene: TRBV11-3; J gene: TRBJ2-1; clone size: many; D gene: -; CDR3 protein: CASSPWESDEQFF; CDR3 DNA: TGTGCCAGCAGCCCATGGGAGTCAGATGAGCAGTTCTTC
V gene: TRBV7-2; J gene: TRBJ1-5; clone size: -; D gene: -; CDR3 protein: CASSSMTSQPQHF; CDR3 DNA: TGTGCCAGCAGCTCAATGACAAGTCAGCCCCAGCATTTT
V gene: TRBV4-2; J gene: TRBJ2-5; clone size: -; D gene: -; CDR3 protein: CASSQVGVRETQYF; CDR3 DNA: TGTGCCAGCAGCCAAGTTGGGGTGAGGGAGACCCAGTACTTC
V gene: TRBV19; J gene: TRBJ1-4; clone size: few; D gene: -; CDR3 protein: CASSIDGGKVATNEKLFF; CDR3 DNA: TGTGCCAGTAGTATAGACGGAGGGAAGGTTGCAACTAATGAAAAACTGTTTTTT
V gene: TRBV19; J gene: TRBJ1-1; clone size: -; D gene: -; CDR3 protein: CASSAGPGVGNTEAFF; CDR3 DNA: TGTGCCAGTAGTGCCGGGCCAGGGGTTGGGAACACTGAAGCTTTCTTT
V gene: TRBV12-3/TRBV12-4; J gene: TRBJ1-4; clone size: -; D gene: -; CDR3 protein: CASSGVRDSGNEKLFF; CDR3 DNA: TGTGCCAGCTCTGGGGTAAGGGATTCGGGGAATGAAAAACTGTTTTTT
V gene: TRBV6-1; J gene: TRBJ2-5; clone size: many; D gene: -; CDR3 protein: CASSAGRAQTQETQYF; CDR3 DNA: TGTGCCAGCAGTGCCGGTCGGGCCCAGACTCAAGAGACCCAGTACTTC
V gene: TRBV5-1; J gene: TRBJ1-1; clone size: many; D gene: -; CDR3 protein: CASSLGAGYTEAFF; CDR3 DNA: TGCGCCAGCAGCTTGGGTGCGGGCTACACTGAAGCTTTCTTT
V gene: TRBV12-3/TRBV12-4; J gene: TRBJ2-2; clone size: many; D gene: -; CDR3 protein: CASSPQRNGELFF; CDR3 DNA: TGTGCCAGCAGCCCCCAGCGAAACGGGGAGCTGTTTTTT
V gene: TRBV2; J gene: TRBJ2-1; clone size: -; D gene: -; CDR3 protein: CASRASAPRNEQFF; CDR3 DNA: TGTGCCAGCAGGGCTAGCGCCCCTCGAAATGAGCAGTTCTTC
V gene: TRBV29-1; J gene: TRBJ2-5; clone size: -; D gene: -; CDR3 protein: CSVEGWEAAETQYF; CDR3 DNA: TGCAGCGTTGAAGGGTGGGAGGCGGCAGAGACCCAGTACTTC
V gene: TRBV12-3/TRBV12-4; J gene: TRBJ1-1; clone size: many; D gene: -; CDR3 protein: CASSLWEQGPEAFF; CDR3 DNA: TGTGCCAGCAGTTTGTGGGAGCAGGGCCCTGAAGCTTTCTTT
V gene: TRBV10-3; J gene: TRBJ2-5; clone size: -; D gene: -; CDR3 protein: CATEEGGEAMETQYF; CDR3 DNA: TGTGCCACCGAAGAAGGCGGGGAGGCAATGGAGACCCAGTACTTC
V gene: TRBV30; J gene: TRBJ1-1; clone size: many; D gene: TRBD1; CDR3 protein: CAWRRGGGPMNTEAFF; CDR3 DNA: TGTGCCTGGAGAAGAGGGGGCGGCCCCATGAACACTGAAGCTTTCTTT
V gene: TRBV2; J gene: TRBJ2-1; clone size: once; D gene: TRBD1; CDR3 protein: CASSKDRGSYNEQFF; CDR3 DNA: TGTGCCAGCAGCAAGGACAGGGGTTCCTACAATGAGCAGTTCTTC
V gene: TRBV12-3/TRBV12-4; J gene: TRBJ2-5; clone size: -; D gene: -; CDR3 protein: CASGSTPPGTQYF; CDR3 DNA: TGTGCCAGCGGTTCTACACCACCAGGGACCCAGTACTTC
V gene: TRBV11-3; J gene: TRBJ2-5; clone size: few; D gene: TRBD2; CDR3 protein: CASSLRGTSGQETQYF; CDR3 DNA: TGTGCCAGCAGCTTACGGGGGACTAGCGGGCAAGAGACCCAGTACTTC
V gene: TRBV20-1; J gene: TRBJ2-5; clone size: many; D gene: TRBD1; CDR3 protein: CSADRGEETQYF; CDR3 DNA: TGCAGTGCCGACAGGGGGGAAGAGACCCAGTACTTC
V gene: TRBV15; J gene: TRBJ2-5; clone size: many; D gene: -; CDR3 protein: CATSREGGGRQETQYF; CDR3 DNA: TGTGCCACCAGCAGAGAGGGGGGCGGCAGGCAAGAGACCCAGTACTTC
V gene: TRBV19; J gene: TRBJ2-3; clone size: few; D gene: TRBD2; CDR3 protein: CASSITLAGDSTDTQYF; CDR3 DNA: TGTGCCAGTAGTATCACGCTAGCGGGGGATAGCACAGATACGCAGTATTTT
V gene: TRBV12-3/TRBV12-4; J gene: TRBJ1-4; clone size: -; D gene: -; CDR3 protein: CASSLVRTPGPIDGTNEKLFF; CDR3 DNA: TGTGCCAGCAGTTTAGTTCGGACACCGGGACCCATTGATGGGACTAATGAAAAACTGTTTTTT
V gene: TRBV20-1; J gene: TRBJ1-5; clone size: many; D gene: -; CDR3 protein: CSANRANQPQHF; CDR3 DNA: TGCAGTGCAAACAGGGCGAATCAGCCCCAGCATTTT
V gene: TRBV6-5; J gene: TRBJ1-3; clone size: -; D gene: -; CDR3 protein: CASSYHVGGGSGNTIYF; CDR3 DNA: TGTGCCAGCAGTTACCACGTCGGAGGGGGCTCTGGAAACACCATATATTTT
V gene: TRBV19; J gene: TRBJ2-2; clone size: -; D gene: TRBD1; CDR3 protein: CASSITGATGELFF; CDR3 DNA: TGTGCCAGTAGTATAACAGGGGCCACCGGGGAGCTGTTTTTT
V gene: TRBV14; J gene: TRBJ1-4; clone size: -; D gene: -; CDR3 protein: CASSQEQGLGIGKLFF; CDR3 DNA: TGTGCCAGCAGCCAAGAACAGGGACTGGGGATTGGAAAACTGTTTTTT
V gene: TRBV10-3; J gene: TRBJ2-7; clone size: once; D gene: TRBD1; CDR3 protein: CAISEDRGLIEQYF; CDR3 DNA: TGTGCCATCAGTGAGGACAGGGGGCTTATTGAGCAGTACTTC
V gene: TRBV11-1; J gene: TRBJ1-1; clone size: many; D gene: TRBD1; CDR3 protein: CASSYTPYDRVNTEAFF; CDR3 DNA: TGTGCCAGCAGCTACACCCCGTACGACAGGGTGAACACTGAAGCTTTCTTT
V gene: TRBV5-1; J gene: TRBJ1-5; clone size: few; D gene: -; CDR3 protein: CASSLDPDTRPNQPQHF; CDR3 DNA: TGCGCCAGCAGCTTGGACCCGGACACTCGGCCCAATCAGCCCCAGCATTTT
V gene: TRBV11-2; J gene: TRBJ2-1; clone size: many; D gene: TRBD2; CDR3 protein: CASSLLAGDLYNEQFF; CDR3 DNA: TGTGCCAGCAGCTTACTAGCGGGGGATCTATACAATGAGCAGTTCTTC
V gene: TRBV2; J gene: TRBJ2-1; clone size: many; D gene: TRBD2; CDR3 protein: CASSGTSGESYNEQFF; CDR3 DNA: TGTGCCAGCAGTGGGACTAGCGGGGAGTCCTACAATGAGCAGTTCTTC
V gene: TRBV29-1; J gene: TRBJ2-5; clone size: few; D gene: TRBD1; CDR3 protein: CSVRKGQGEVETQYF; CDR3 DNA: TGCAGCGTGAGAAAGGGACAGGGGGAAGTAGAGACCCAGTACTTC
V gene: TRBV9; J gene: TRBJ1-1; clone size: -; D gene: -; CDR3 protein: CASSVAVSKNTEAFF; CDR3 DNA: TGTGCCAGCAGCGTAGCAGTCAGCAAGAACACTGAAGCTTTCTTT
V gene: TRBV19; J gene: TRBJ2-2; clone size: -; D gene: -; CDR3 protein: CASRAGRGRANTGELFF; CDR3 DNA: TGTGCCAGTAGGGCTGGCAGGGGTCGTGCGAACACCGGGGAGCTGTTTTTT
V gene: TRBV11-2; J gene: TRBJ2-7; clone size: many; D gene: -; CDR3 protein: CASSLSQISSYEQYF; CDR3 DNA: TGTGCCAGCAGCTTATCGCAGATTAGCTCCTACGAGCAGTACTTC
V gene: TRBV6-1; J gene: TRBJ2-2; clone size: few; D gene: TRBD1; CDR3 protein: CATTGTGDSGELFF; CDR3 DNA: TGTGCCACCACCGGGACAGGGGACTCCGGGGAGCTGTTTTTT